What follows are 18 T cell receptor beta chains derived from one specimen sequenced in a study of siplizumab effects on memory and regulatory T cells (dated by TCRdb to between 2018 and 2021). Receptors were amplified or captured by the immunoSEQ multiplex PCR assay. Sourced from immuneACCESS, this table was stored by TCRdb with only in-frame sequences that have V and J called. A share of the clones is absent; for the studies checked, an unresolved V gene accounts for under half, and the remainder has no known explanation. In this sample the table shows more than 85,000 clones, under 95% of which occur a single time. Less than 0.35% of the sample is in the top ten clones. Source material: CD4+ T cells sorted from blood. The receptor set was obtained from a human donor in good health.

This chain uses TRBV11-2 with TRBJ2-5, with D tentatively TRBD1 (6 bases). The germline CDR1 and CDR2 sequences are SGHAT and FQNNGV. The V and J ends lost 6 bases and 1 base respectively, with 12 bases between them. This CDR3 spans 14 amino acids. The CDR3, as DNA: TGTGCCAGCAGTCCGACAGGAGTCCAAGAGACCCAGTACTTC. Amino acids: CASSPTGVQETQYF.

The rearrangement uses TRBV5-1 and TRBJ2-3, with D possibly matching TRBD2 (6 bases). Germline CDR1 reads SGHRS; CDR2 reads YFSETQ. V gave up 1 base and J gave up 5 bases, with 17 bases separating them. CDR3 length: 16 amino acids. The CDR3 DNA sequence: TGCGCCAGCAGCTTGAGGCGGGGCGGCCTGGGAGATACGCAGTATTTT. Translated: CASSLRRGGLGDTQYF.

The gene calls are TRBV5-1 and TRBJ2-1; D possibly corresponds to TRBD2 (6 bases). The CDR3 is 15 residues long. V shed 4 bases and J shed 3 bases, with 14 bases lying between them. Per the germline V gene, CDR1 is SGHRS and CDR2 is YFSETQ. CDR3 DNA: TGCGCCAGCAGCGTTAGCGGATTTCACTACAATGAGCAGTTCTTC. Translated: CASSVSGFHYNEQFF.

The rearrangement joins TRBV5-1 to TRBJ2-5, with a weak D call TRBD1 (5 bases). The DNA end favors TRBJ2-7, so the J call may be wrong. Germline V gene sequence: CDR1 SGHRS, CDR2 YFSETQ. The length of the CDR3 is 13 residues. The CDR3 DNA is TGCGCCAGCAGCTTGGCAGGGCGCAGCGAGCAGTACTTC. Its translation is CASSLAGRSEQYF.

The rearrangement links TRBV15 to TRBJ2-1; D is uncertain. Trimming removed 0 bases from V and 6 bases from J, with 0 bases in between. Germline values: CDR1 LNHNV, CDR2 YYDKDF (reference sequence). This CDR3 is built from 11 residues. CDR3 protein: CATSRDNEQFF. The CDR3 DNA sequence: TGTGCCACCAGCAGAGACAATGAGCAGTTCTTC.

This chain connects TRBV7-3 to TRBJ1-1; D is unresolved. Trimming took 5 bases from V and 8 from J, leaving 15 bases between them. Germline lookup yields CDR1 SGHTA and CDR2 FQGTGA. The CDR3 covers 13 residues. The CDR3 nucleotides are TGTGCCAGCAGCCCCAATAAGGGTGGCGAAGCTTTCTTT. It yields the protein CASSPNKGGEAFF.

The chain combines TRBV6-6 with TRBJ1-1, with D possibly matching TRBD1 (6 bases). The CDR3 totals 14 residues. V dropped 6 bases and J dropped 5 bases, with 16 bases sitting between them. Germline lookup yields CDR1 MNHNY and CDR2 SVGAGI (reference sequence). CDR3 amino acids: CASRPGQLGTEAFF. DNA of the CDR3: TGTGCCAGCAGACCCGGACAGCTGGGGACTGAAGCTTTCTTT.

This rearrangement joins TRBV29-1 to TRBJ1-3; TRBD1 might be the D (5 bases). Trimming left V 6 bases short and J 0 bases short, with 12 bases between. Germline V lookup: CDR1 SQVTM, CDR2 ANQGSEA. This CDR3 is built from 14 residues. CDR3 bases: TGCAGCGTAGAGGGGACGGTCTCTGGAAACACCATATATTTT. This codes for CSVEGTVSGNTIYF.

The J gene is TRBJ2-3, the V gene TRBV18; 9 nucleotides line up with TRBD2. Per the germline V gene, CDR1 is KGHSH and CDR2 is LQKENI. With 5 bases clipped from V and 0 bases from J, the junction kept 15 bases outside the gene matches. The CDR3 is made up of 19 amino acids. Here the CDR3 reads CASSSQTTTSGRSTDTQYF. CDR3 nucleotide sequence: TGTGCCAGCTCATCACAAACCACAACTAGCGGGCGTAGCACAGATACGCAGTATTTT.

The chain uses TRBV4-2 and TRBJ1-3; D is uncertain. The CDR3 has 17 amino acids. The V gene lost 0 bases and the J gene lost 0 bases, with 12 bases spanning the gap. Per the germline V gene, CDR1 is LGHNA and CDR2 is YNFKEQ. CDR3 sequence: CASSQDWTGTSGNTIYF. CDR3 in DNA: TGTGCCAGCAGCCAAGACTGGACGGGAACCTCTGGAAACACCATATATTTT.

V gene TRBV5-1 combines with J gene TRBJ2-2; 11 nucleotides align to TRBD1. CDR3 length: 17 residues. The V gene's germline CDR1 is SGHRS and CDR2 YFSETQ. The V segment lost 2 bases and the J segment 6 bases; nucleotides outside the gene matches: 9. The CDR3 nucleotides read TGCGCCAGCAGCTTTGCCCCCTCGGGACAGGGGGCCGGGGAGCTGTTTTTT. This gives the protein CASSFAPSGQGAGELFF. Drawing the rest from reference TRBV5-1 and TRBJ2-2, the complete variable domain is KAGVTQTPRYLIKTRGQQVTLSCSPISGHRSVSWYQQTPGQGLQFLFEYFSETQRNKGNFPGRFSGRQFSNSRSEMNVSTLELGDSALYLCASSFAPSGQGAGELFFGEGSRLTVL.

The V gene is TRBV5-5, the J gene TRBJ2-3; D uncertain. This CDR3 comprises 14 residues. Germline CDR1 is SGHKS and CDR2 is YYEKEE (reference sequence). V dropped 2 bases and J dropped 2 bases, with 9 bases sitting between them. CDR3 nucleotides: TGTGCCAGCAGCTTCTTGGCGGCCACAGATACGCAGTATTTT. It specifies CASSFLAATDTQYF.

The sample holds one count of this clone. As DNA, the CDR3 is TGCGCCAGCAGCACCGGGACTAGCGGGACCTACGAGCAGTACTTC. Amino acids: CASSTGTSGTYEQYF. This chain joins TRBV5-1 and TRBJ2-7; 13 positions match TRBD2. Unmatched junction bases numbered 3, after V lost 4 bases and J lost 2 bases. CDR3 length: 15 residues. CDR1 is SGHRS, CDR2 YFSETQ, per germline.

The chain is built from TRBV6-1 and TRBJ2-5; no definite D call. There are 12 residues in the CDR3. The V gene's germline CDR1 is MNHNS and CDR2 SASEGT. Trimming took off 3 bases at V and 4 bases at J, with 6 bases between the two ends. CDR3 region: CASSDPLETQYF. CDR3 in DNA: TGTGCCAGCAGTGACCCATTAGAGACCCAGTACTTC.

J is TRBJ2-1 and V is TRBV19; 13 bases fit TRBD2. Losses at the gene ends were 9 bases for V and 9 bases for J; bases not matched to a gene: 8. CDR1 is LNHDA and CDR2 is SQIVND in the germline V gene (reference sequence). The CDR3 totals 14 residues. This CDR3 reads CASATSGRAGEQFF. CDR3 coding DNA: TGTGCCAGCGCAACTAGCGGGAGGGCCGGTGAGCAGTTCTTC. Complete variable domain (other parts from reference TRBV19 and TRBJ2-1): DGGITQSPKYLFRKEGQNVTLSCEQNLNHDAMYWYRQDPGQGLRLIYYSQIVNDFQKGDIAEGYSVSREKKESFPLTVTSAQKNPTAFYLCASATSGRAGEQFFGPGTRLTVL.

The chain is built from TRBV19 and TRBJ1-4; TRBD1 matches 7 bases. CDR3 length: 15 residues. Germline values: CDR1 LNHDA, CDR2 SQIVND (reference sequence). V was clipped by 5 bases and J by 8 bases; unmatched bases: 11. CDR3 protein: CASSPYRQGGEKLFF. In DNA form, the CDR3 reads TGTGCCAGTAGTCCCTACCGACAGGGTGGGGAAAAACTGTTTTTT.

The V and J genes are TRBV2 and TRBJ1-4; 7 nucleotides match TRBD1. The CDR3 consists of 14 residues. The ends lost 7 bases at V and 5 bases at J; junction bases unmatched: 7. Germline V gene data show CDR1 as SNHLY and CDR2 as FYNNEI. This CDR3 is CASKTQGTNEKLFF. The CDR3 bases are TGTGCCAGCAAAACACAGGGGACGAATGAAAAACTGTTTTTT.

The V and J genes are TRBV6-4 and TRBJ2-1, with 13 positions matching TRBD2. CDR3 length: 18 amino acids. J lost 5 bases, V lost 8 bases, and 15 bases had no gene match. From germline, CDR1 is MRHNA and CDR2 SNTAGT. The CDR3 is CASASGGLGLAGNNEQFF. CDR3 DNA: TGTGCCAGCGCCTCGGGAGGACTGGGACTAGCGGGAAACAATGAGCAGTTCTTC.